This T cell receptor (beta chain) was recorded in a study of shared clonotypes between healthy human individuals. As concerns this clone: Antigen: not known.

200 to 250 ng DNA, about 33,000 T cell genomes, went into each sorted-subset replicate PCR. Original methodology: ImmunoSEQ gave junction-only sequences without quality scores, so filtering differed. Only in-frame clones appear in the TCRdb table, and some are missing; sequencing was by immunoSEQ multiplex PCR. V and J calls plus clone size are reproduced from that table; the DNA served to infer D and trimming. The top ten clones hold more than 0.5% of a sample with more than 1 million clones, about 84% of them seen once. In the CD4+ fraction, cells were divided into CD45RA+ naive and CD45RA-negative memory subsets. Notes on the study in general: Large depth notwithstanding, sorted-subset sequencing proved incomplete by rarefaction.

This receptor was identified in a young man in good health. Some clones in this sample may be carry-over from other donors' samples. The sequenced material came from memory CD4+ T cells from PBMCs. The sample's subset: CD45RA-negative fraction.

CDR3 sequence: CASSLTAGGSDEQFF. DNA for the CDR3: TGTGCCAGCAGCTTAACGGCGGGAGGCTCTGATGAGCAGTTCTTC. V gene TRBV11-2 combines with J gene TRBJ2-1; TRBD2 aligns across 8 bases. V was pared by 2 bases and J by 8 bases, with 8 bases of the junction left unmatched. The CDR3 loop spans 15 amino acids. Germline-derived CDR1 and CDR2 are SGHAT and FQNNGV.